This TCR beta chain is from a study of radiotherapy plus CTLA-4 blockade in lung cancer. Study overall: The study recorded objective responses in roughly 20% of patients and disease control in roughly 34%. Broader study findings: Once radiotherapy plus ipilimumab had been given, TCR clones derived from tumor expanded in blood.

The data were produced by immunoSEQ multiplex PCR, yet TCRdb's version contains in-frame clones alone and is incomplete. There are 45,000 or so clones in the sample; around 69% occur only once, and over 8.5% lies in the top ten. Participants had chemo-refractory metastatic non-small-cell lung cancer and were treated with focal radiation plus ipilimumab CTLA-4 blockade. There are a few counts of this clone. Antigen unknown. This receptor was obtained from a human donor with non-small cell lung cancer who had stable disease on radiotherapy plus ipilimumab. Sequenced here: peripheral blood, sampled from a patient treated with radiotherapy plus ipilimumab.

The CDR3: CASSYGGLGANVLTF. CDR3 nucleotides: TGTGCCAGCAGTTACGGGGGCCTTGGGGCCAACGTCCTGACTTTC. The V and J genes are TRBV6-5 and TRBJ2-6; weak D call: TRBD1 (6 bases). The germline gives CDR1 MNHEY, CDR2 SVGAGI. The CDR3 is 15 amino acids. The V and J ends lost 2 bases and 3 bases respectively, with 8 bases between them.